This TCR beta chain derives from a study of blood T cell repertoires in COVID-19. On the study more broadly: Nucleic acid was either cDNA or gDNA, and it came from T cells, B-cell-depleted T cells, or PBMCs.

Data came from immunoSEQ multiplex PCR; TCRdb stores just in-frame clones and leaves some out. The sample has around 77,000 clones, 82% seen once. V dropped 2 bases and J dropped 9 bases, with 14 bases sitting between them. There are 14 residues in the CDR3. Per germline, CDR1 KGHSH and CDR2 LQKENI. The rearrangement uses TRBV18 and TRBJ2-1; D possibly corresponds to TRBD2 (5 bases). This TCR derives from a human donor in a cohort sampled during active COVID-19. The sequencing input was peripheral blood. CDR3 nucleotide sequence: TGTGCCAGCTCACCAAGTCTCCGGGAAGCTGAGCAGTTCTTC. This codes for CASSPSLREAEQFF.